The T cell receptor beta chain described here comes from a study of shared clonotypes between healthy human individuals. Study overall: Every donor yielded three CD4 naive, three CD4 memory, two CD8 naive and one CD8 memory plate.

Study-wide points: The generation probabilities recorded for non-shared clonotypes fell below those of clonotypes shared by all four donors.

Selected positively for CCR7 and CD45RO-negative, naive CD8 cells excluded terminally differentiated effector memory CD45RA+ cells. Healthy adults negative for HIV, lacking recent acute infections or vaccinations, served as donors. This clone was detected only once. Its antigen is unidentified. Germline trimming cut 6 bases from V and 3 bases from J; bases unmatched to any gene: 3. The V gene's germline CDR1 is LNHDA and CDR2 SQIVND (reference sequence). The CDR3 is made up of 13 amino acids. The method was immunoSEQ multiplex PCR; TCRdb's version includes in-frame clones alone and lacks a portion of them. This table holds about 2.1 million clones, 85% to 95% found once.

The sequence was collected from a man in his late teens or twenties in good health. Some clones in this sample may be carry-over from other donors' samples. The sequenced material came from naive CD8+ T cells from PBMCs. V gene TRBV19 combines with J gene TRBJ2-7, with 9 nucleotides matching TRBD2. The CDR3 loop is CASRPSGNYEQYF. CDR3 DNA: TGTGCCAGTAGGCCTAGCGGGAACTACGAGCAGTACTTC.